One and the same sample provided the 30 T cell receptor beta chains below, sequenced in a study of a mutant IDH1 vaccine in newly diagnosed glioma. Method: immunoSEQ multiplex PCR; TCRdb's copy keeps in-frame clones and lacks some. The data show fewer than 65,000 clones, with about 80% seen just once and about 3.4% held by the top ten. For these TCRs, the target antigens are not known. Time point given: week 5, during vaccination. What each vaccine dose contained was 300 ug of mutant IDH1 20-mer peptide, accompanied by topical imiquimod. This material consisted of PBMCs, taken from a glioma patient whose treatment included an IDH1 peptide vaccine. The receptors were sampled from a man aged 25-40 years with glioma.

This sequence joins TRBV14 and TRBJ1-2; the D gene is possibly TRBD1 (5 bases). The CDR3 consists of 19 residues. CDR1 and CDR2 (germline): SGHDN, FVKESK. Between the trimmed V and J ends, which lost 0 bases and 5 bases, there was a span of 25 bases. The CDR3 is CASSQDRGGTGDSGYGYTF. CDR3 in DNA: TGTGCCAGCAGCCAAGATCGAGGCGGGACGGGGGATTCAGGTTATGGCTACACCTTC.

This rearrangement joins TRBV30 to TRBJ1-1; a weak D match, TRBD1 (5 bases). The ends were cut back, 0 bases at V and 12 bases at J, with 14 bases in the middle. CDR3 length: 12 amino acids. CDR1 GTSNPN and CDR2 SVGIG come from the germline V gene (reference sequence). For the CDR3, the DNA is TGTGCCTGGAGTGTACGGGAGGGGCGGACTTTCTTT. Amino acid sequence: CAWSVREGRTFF.

The rearrangement links TRBV5-6 to TRBJ2-1; 8 bases agree with TRBD2. CDR3 length: 15 residues. Trimming at V came to 1 base and at J to 6 bases, leaving 6 bases not matched to a gene. Germline assignment: CDR1 SGHDT and CDR2 YYEEEE. The CDR3: CASSLTGGGPNEQFF. For the CDR3, the DNA is TGTGCCAGCAGCTTGACTGGCGGGGGGCCCAATGAGCAGTTCTTC.

In regard to this clone: This sample also contains other DNA sequences that code for the same CDR3. The CDR3 here is CASSQGGAGETQYF. The DNA for the CDR3 is TGTGCCAGCAGCCAAGGGGGGGCCGGAGAGACCCAGTACTTC. V gene TRBV4-2 combines with J gene TRBJ2-5, with D possibly called TRBD1 or TRBD2 (6 bases each). CDR3 length equals 14 residues. With 1 base removed from V and 4 bases from J, the gap between germline ends came to 10 bases. The germline V gene has CDR1 LGHNA and CDR2 YNFKEQ.

The rearrangement joins TRBV30 to TRBJ2-5, with a tentative D call TRBD1 (5 bases). From germline, CDR1 is GTSNPN and CDR2 SVGIG (reference sequence). Trimming took 6 bases from V and 4 from J, leaving 12 bases between them. The CDR3 runs 12 residues. The DNA of the CDR3 is TGTGCCTGCAGGGTCTTGGGAGAGACCCAGTACTTC. It codes for CACRVLGETQYF.

The chain couples TRBV2 to TRBJ2-5; TRBD1 matches at 9 bases. This CDR3 has 13 amino acids. The J segment lost 3 bases and the V segment lost 8 bases, leaving 4 bases of the junction unmatched. CDR1 and CDR2 from the germline V gene are SNHLY and FYNNEI. The CDR3 sequence: CASGDRAKETQYF. In DNA, the CDR3 is TGTGCCAGCGGGGACAGGGCAAAAGAGACCCAGTACTTC.

The J gene is TRBJ2-2, the V gene TRBV2, with D perhaps TRBD1 (5 bases). There are 16 residues in the CDR3. Trimming left V 1 base short and J 2 bases short, with 11 bases between. Germline CDR1 reads SNHLY; CDR2 reads FYNNEI. CDR3 nucleotide sequence: TGTGCCAGCAGTGAAGTGCAGGGTACTAACACCGGGGAGCTGTTTTTT. It encodes CASSEVQGTNTGELFF.

V is TRBV29-1 and J is TRBJ1-1; D unresolved. CDR1 and CDR2 from the germline V gene are SQVTM and ANQGSEA. The CDR3 extends over 10 amino acids. V lost 0 bases and J 9 bases, leaving 5 bases between the germline ends. CDR3 DNA sequence: TGCAGCGTTGAAGACGGGAAAGCTTTCTTT. It codes for CSVEDGKAFF.

This clone was recorded once. This rearrangement joins TRBV6-6 to TRBJ1-1, with 8 bases aligning to TRBD1. Germline CDR1 is MNHNY and CDR2 is SVGAGI (reference sequence). The CDR3 is made up of 11 amino acids. The junction had 12 bases not matched to a gene; V was cut back by 10 bases and J by 14 bases. As DNA, the CDR3 is TGTGCCACAGGGCCGACAGGGGTTCGATTCTTT. Encoded protein: CATGPTGVRFF.

This chain uses TRBV29-1 with TRBJ2-7; D ambiguous. The V end lost 2 bases, the J end lost 2 bases, and 7 bases lay between the germline ends. Germline V lookup: CDR1 SQVTM, CDR2 ANQGSEA. The CDR3 has 12 residues. This chain's CDR3 is CSVETATYEQYF. In DNA form, the CDR3 reads TGCAGCGTTGAAACAGCTACCTACGAGCAGTACTTC.

The chain combines TRBV4-2 with TRBJ1-2, with D uncertain. CDR3 length equals 14 residues. Per germline, CDR1 LGHNA and CDR2 YNFKEQ. Between the trimmed V and J ends, which lost 2 bases and 4 bases, there was a span of 11 bases. CDR3: CASSQSRGSYGYTF. In DNA form, the CDR3 reads TGTGCCAGCAGCCAAAGTCGGGGTAGCTATGGCTACACCTTC.

The CDR3 region has the DNA TGTGCCAGCAGCTTTTCGGCAGGGGGCATCTATGGCTACACCTTC. Its translation is CASSFSAGGIYGYTF. The chain combines TRBV7-6 with TRBJ1-2; 8 nucleotides line up with TRBD1. The CDR3 is made up of 15 amino acids. Germline V gene lookup returns CDR1 SGHVS and CDR2 FNYEAQ. V was clipped by 3 bases and J by 4 bases; unmatched bases: 7.

The gene calls are TRBV4-1 and TRBJ1-1, with D unclear. The CDR3 is made up of 16 amino acids. Germline V gene sequence: CDR1 MGHRA, CDR2 YSYEKL. Trimming cost V 3 bases and J 5 bases, with 19 bases left between them. The CDR3 protein is CASSHERQQVVTEAFF. CDR3 nucleotide sequence: TGCGCCAGCAGCCATGAACGGCAGCAGGTCGTTACTGAAGCTTTCTTT.

The chain employs TRBV28 and TRBJ2-7, with 7 bases identical to TRBD2. The junction had 11 bases not matched to a gene; V was cut back by 5 bases and J by 4 bases. This CDR3 contains 15 residues. Germline V gives CDR1 MDHEN, CDR2 SYDVKM. The CDR3 coding sequence is TGTGCCAGCAGTCCGGTGGGGGGGAGGAGGTACGAGCAGTACTTC. Translated: CASSPVGGRRYEQYF.

This rearrangement joins TRBV28 to TRBJ1-4, with D perhaps matching TRBD1 (5 bases). Germline CDR1 is MDHEN and CDR2 is SYDVKM. Trimming left V 6 bases short and J 5 bases short, with 16 bases between. CDR3 size: 15 residues. CDR3 DNA: TGTGCCAGCAGGTCATATGGGGCCTCCAATGAAAAACTGTTTTTT. It translates to CASRSYGASNEKLFF.

The V and J genes are TRBV6-1 and TRBJ2-5, with 7 bases identical to TRBD1. CDR1 and CDR2 from the germline V gene are MNHNS and SASEGT. V was clipped by 5 bases and J by 7 bases; unmatched bases: 7. The length of the CDR3 is 13 residues. The CDR3 loop reads CASSLGQRSTQYF. CDR3 nucleotides: TGTGCCAGCAGTTTGGGACAGCGGTCGACCCAGTACTTC.

The CDR3 sequence is CASSSHGSPLHF. The CDR3 DNA reads TGCGCCAGCAGCTCGCACGGATCACCCCTCCACTTT. The chain couples TRBV5-1 to TRBJ1-6; D unclear. The V and J ends lost 3 bases and 10 bases respectively, with 8 bases between them. The CDR3 extends over 12 amino acids. CDR1 and CDR2 (germline): SGHRS, YFSETQ.

The chain recombines TRBV6-5 with TRBJ1-1, with 9 nucleotides matching TRBD1. The CDR3 loop spans 14 amino acids. The germline V gene has CDR1 MNHEY and CDR2 SVGAGI. The junction had 11 bases not matched to a gene; V was cut back by 11 bases and J by 4 bases. The CDR3 region is CAVLTGGWGTEAFF. The CDR3 nucleotides read TGTGCCGTCCTGACAGGGGGGTGGGGCACTGAAGCTTTCTTT.

The genes are TRBV2 and TRBJ2-5; 13 bases are a match to TRBD2. The CDR3 length is 15 residues. Germline CDR1 SNHLY, CDR2 FYNNEI. V shed 5 bases, J shed 5 bases, and the junction held 5 bases outside the gene matches. This CDR3 is CASSLTSGGAETQYF. The CDR3 nucleotides are TGTGCCAGCAGTCTTACTAGCGGGGGGGCTGAGACCCAGTACTTC.

V is TRBV2 and J is TRBJ1-2, with 10 nucleotides matching TRBD1. Germline lookup yields CDR1 SNHLY and CDR2 FYNNEI. V gave up 8 bases and J gave up 2 bases; unmatched junction bases: 2. The CDR3 contains 13 residues. CDR3 residues: CASGTGANYGYTF. The CDR3 nucleotides read TGTGCCAGCGGGACAGGGGCAAACTATGGCTACACCTTC.

The chain combines TRBV27 with TRBJ2-2; D perhaps matches TRBD1 (5 bases). Per the germline V gene, CDR1 is MNHEY and CDR2 is SMNVEV (reference sequence). The CDR3 sequence is 14 residues long. The V and J ends lost 8 bases and 4 bases respectively, with 14 bases between them. Here the CDR3 DNA reads TGTGCCAGCGGAAAAAGGGGTCCCACCGGGGAGCTGTTTTTT. This codes for CASGKRGPTGELFF.

The chain employs TRBV5-1 and TRBJ2-2; 9 nucleotides agree with TRBD1. The V gene end was trimmed by 8 bases and the J gene end by 1 base; junction bases not matched to a gene: 6. The CDR3 runs to 15 residues. CDR1 is SGHRS and CDR2 is YFSETQ in the germline V gene. CDR3 region: CASTDRGQNTGELFF. CDR3 DNA: TGCGCCAGTACGGACAGGGGACAGAACACCGGGGAGCTGTTTTTT.

V gene TRBV2 combines with J gene TRBJ1-2; 9 bases align to TRBD1. The germline CDR1 and CDR2 sequences are SNHLY and FYNNEI. Trimming cost V 6 bases and J 2 bases; bases outside gene matches: 4. The CDR3 contains 14 residues. For the CDR3, the DNA is TGTGCCAGCAGCGGGACAGGGCGAAACTATGGCTACACCTTC. Encoded protein: CASSGTGRNYGYTF.

The V gene is TRBV7-2, the J gene TRBJ1-6; TRBD1 is a possible D gene (5 bases). The V and J ends lost 7 bases and 7 bases respectively, with 11 bases between them. CDR1 and CDR2 from the germline V gene are SGHTA and FQGNSA. The CDR3 runs to 13 residues. CDR3 in DNA: TGTGCCAGCACCCCCCGGGGCAATTCACCCCTCCACTTT. This sequence encodes CASTPRGNSPLHF.

The chain carries TRBV18 and TRBJ2-3; 10 bases align to TRBD1. With 5 bases clipped from V and 6 bases from J, the junction kept 11 bases outside the gene matches. CDR1 and CDR2 (germline): KGHSH, LQKENI. The CDR3 has 16 amino acids. The CDR3 DNA follows: TGTGCCAGCTCATGGGCCGGGACAGGGGTAATGGATACGCAGTATTTT. This sequence encodes CASSWAGTGVMDTQYF.

The rearrangement joins TRBV18 to TRBJ2-5, with 9 positions matching TRBD1. This CDR3 region has 16 residues. J was trimmed by 5 bases and V by 1 base; bases with no gene match: 8. Per germline, CDR1 KGHSH and CDR2 LQKENI. The CDR3 DNA reads as TGTGCCAGCTCACCACGGGCGGACAGGGGTCCGGAGACCCAGTACTTC. Its translation: CASSPRADRGPETQYF.

The rearrangement links TRBV2 to TRBJ2-7, with TRBD1 matching 7 bases. Trimming took 6 bases from V and 2 from J; bases not matched to a gene: 7. The CDR3 contains 14 residues. The germline V gene encodes CDR1 SNHLY and CDR2 FYNNEI. CDR3 bases: TGTGCCAGCAGCTACACCGACAGGGCCTACGAGCAGTACTTC. Protein: CASSYTDRAYEQYF.

V usage is TRBV15 and J usage is TRBJ2-1, with a tentative D call TRBD2 (6 bases). V was shortened by 3 bases and J by 8 bases, with 11 bases between the two germline ends. Germline V gives CDR1 LNHNV, CDR2 YYDKDF (reference sequence). The length of the CDR3 is 13 residues. DNA for the CDR3: TGTGCCACCAGCAGCCGGACTAACCATGAGCAGTTCTTC. This encodes CATSSRTNHEQFF.

This CDR3 reads CSVGGGPLKNIQYF. DNA of the CDR3: TGCAGCGTTGGAGGGGGGCCCCTAAAAAACATTCAGTACTTC. This chain links TRBV29-1 with TRBJ2-4; TRBD1 or TRBD2 may be the D gene (6 bases each). This CDR3 region has 14 residues. V shed 4 bases and J shed 4 bases, with 14 bases lying between them. In germline, CDR1 is SQVTM, CDR2 ANQGSEA.

This chain uses TRBV27 with TRBJ1-6; TRBD1 aligns across 8 bases. The V gene end was trimmed by 6 bases and the J gene end by 6 bases; junction bases not matched to a gene: 7. The CDR3 runs 15 residues. From germline, CDR1 is MNHEY and CDR2 SMNVEV (reference sequence). This CDR3 is CASRGLDRVNSPLHF. CDR3 bases: TGTGCCAGCAGGGGACTGGACAGGGTTAATTCACCCCTCCACTTT.